The 3 T cell receptor beta chains below were found in one sample sequenced in a study of T cell responses to AZD1222 COVID-19 vaccine. This table comes from immunoSEQ multiplex PCR, and its TCRdb copy is limited to in-frame clones, with some not included. The sample holds some 200,000 clones; more than 80% are singletons and the top ten take about 3.6%. The sequencing here drew on peripheral blood, taken 28 days after the second dose of the MenACWY control vaccine. The receptors derive from an adult who received the MenACWY meningococcal vaccine as a control.

This clone is a singleton in its sample. J is TRBJ2-7 and V is TRBV11-2; 9 bases agree with TRBD1. This CDR3 comprises 15 residues. Per germline, CDR1 SGHAT and CDR2 FQNNGV. J was trimmed by 3 bases and V by 4 bases; bases with no gene match: 7. The CDR3: CASSSPGTGSYEQYF. DNA of the CDR3: TGTGCCAGCAGCTCCCCCGGGACAGGGAGCTACGAGCAGTACTTC. The whole variable domain, filled in from reference TRBV11-2 and TRBJ2-7, reads EAGVAQSPRYKIIEKRQSVAFWCNPISGHATLYWYQQILGQGPKLLIQFQNNGVVDDSQLPKDRFSAERLKGVDSTLKIQPAKLEDSAVYLCASSSPGTGSYEQYFGPGTRLTVT.

The chain is built from TRBV19 and TRBJ2-6, with D possibly matching TRBD1 (5 bases). V was trimmed by 6 bases and J by 4 bases, leaving 19 bases between them. Looked up from germline, CDR1 is LNHDA and CDR2 is SQIVND (reference sequence). The CDR3 consists of 17 residues. CDR3 residues: CASSGLPPRAGANVLTF. The DNA for the CDR3 is TGTGCCAGTAGCGGGCTCCCCCCCAGGGCAGGGGCCAACGTCCTGACTTTC. The full variable domain, rest sourced from reference TRBV19 and TRBJ2-6, is DGGITQSPKYLFRKEGQNVTLSCEQNLNHDAMYWYRQDPGQGLRLIYYSQIVNDFQKGDIAEGYSVSREKKESFPLTVTSAQKNPTAFYLCASSGLPPRAGANVLTFGAGSRLTVL.

The J gene is TRBJ1-4, the V gene TRBV7-9, with a possible D match to TRBD1 (5 bases). With 7 bases removed from V and 8 bases from J, the gap between germline ends came to 17 bases. The CDR3 spans 14 residues. Germline CDR1 is SEHNR and CDR2 is FQNEAQ (reference sequence). CDR3 bases: TGTGCCAGCAACGTGGGGAGGGGAGACGAAAAACTGTTTTTT. Translation: CASNVGRGDEKLFF.